Listed below are T cell receptor beta chains from one sample, sequenced in a study of blood T cell repertoires in COVID-19. Clones were sequenced by immunoSEQ multiplex PCR, and TCRdb holds only the in-frame ones, with some missing. The table shows under 400,000 clones, with roughly 90% occurring only once. Sequencing input: peripheral blood. These receptors all come from a woman aged 30 to 39 with COVID-19, enrolled during active disease. The conserved cysteine and the conserved F or W are not part of the CDR3 here. Fields, in order: CDR3 protein, J gene, V gene.

CDR3aa: ASSESGGSADTQY; j_gene: TRBJ2-3; v_gene: TRBV6-1
CDR3aa: ASILTLYGYT; j_gene: TRBJ1-2; v_gene: TRBV27
CDR3aa: ASSEPGVETQY; j_gene: TRBJ2-5; v_gene: TRBV5-1
CDR3aa: ASSEQRDSYEQY; j_gene: TRBJ2-7; v_gene: TRBV6-1
CDR3aa: ASPPNPWSTEAF; j_gene: TRBJ1-1; v_gene: TRBV19
CDR3aa: ASSPTGASGRVADTQY; j_gene: TRBJ2-3; v_gene: TRBV3-1/TRBV3-2
CDR3aa: ASSHPMEQHYGYT; j_gene: TRBJ1-2; v_gene: TRBV7-9
CDR3aa: ASSSLGQSKNTEAF; j_gene: TRBJ1-1; v_gene: TRBV5-5
CDR3aa: ASSLDRGAEAF; j_gene: TRBJ1-1; v_gene: TRBV27
CDR3aa: ASSPGPGQGRGEQF; j_gene: TRBJ2-1; v_gene: TRBV9
CDR3aa: AWSPRDRDAQPQH; j_gene: TRBJ1-5; v_gene: TRBV30
CDR3aa: ASSLETGMPQH; j_gene: TRBJ1-5; v_gene: TRBV12-3/TRBV12-4
CDR3aa: ASSPGLTNTGELF; j_gene: TRBJ2-2; v_gene: TRBV18
CDR3aa: AWSSSGSYEQY; j_gene: TRBJ2-7; v_gene: TRBV30
CDR3aa: ASSSDWGSPLH; j_gene: TRBJ1-6; v_gene: TRBV5-1
CDR3aa: ASSYPGQAYNEQF; j_gene: TRBJ2-1; v_gene: TRBV28
CDR3aa: ASSLNGADTQY; j_gene: TRBJ2-3; v_gene: TRBV11-3
CDR3aa: ASSLWGKETQY; j_gene: TRBJ2-5; v_gene: TRBV5-4
CDR3aa: ASSEVGGETQY; j_gene: TRBJ2-5; v_gene: TRBV6-1
CDR3aa: ASSPPNRGRTEAF; j_gene: TRBJ1-1; v_gene: TRBV28
CDR3aa: ASTQTGNGYT; j_gene: TRBJ1-2; v_gene: TRBV25-1
CDR3aa: ASSARQGGNTIY; j_gene: TRBJ1-3; v_gene: TRBV7-2
CDR3aa: ASSLGRGQPQH; j_gene: TRBJ1-5; v_gene: TRBV7-2
CDR3aa: ASSNNDRTEAF; j_gene: TRBJ1-1; v_gene: TRBV6-5
CDR3aa: ASSFLTYGYT; j_gene: TRBJ1-2; v_gene: TRBV12-3/TRBV12-4
CDR3aa: ASSLPGTGMEYGYT; j_gene: TRBJ1-2; v_gene: TRBV4-1
CDR3aa: ASSELLVSDEQF; j_gene: TRBJ2-1; v_gene: TRBV5-1
CDR3aa: ASSLGRSGSRTDTQY; j_gene: TRBJ2-3; v_gene: TRBV5-1
CDR3aa: ASSDMNEQF; j_gene: TRBJ2-1; v_gene: TRBV10-1
CDR3aa: ASGTGNTGELF; j_gene: TRBJ2-2; v_gene: TRBV12-5
CDR3aa: ASKEDLGGTEAF; j_gene: TRBJ1-1; v_gene: TRBV6-5
CDR3aa: ASSQPQLGTGGGYT; j_gene: TRBJ1-2; v_gene: TRBV4-2
CDR3aa: ATSRGGDLGLAAYEQY; j_gene: TRBJ2-7; v_gene: TRBV15
CDR3aa: ASSPAGSYNEQF; j_gene: TRBJ2-1; v_gene: TRBV27